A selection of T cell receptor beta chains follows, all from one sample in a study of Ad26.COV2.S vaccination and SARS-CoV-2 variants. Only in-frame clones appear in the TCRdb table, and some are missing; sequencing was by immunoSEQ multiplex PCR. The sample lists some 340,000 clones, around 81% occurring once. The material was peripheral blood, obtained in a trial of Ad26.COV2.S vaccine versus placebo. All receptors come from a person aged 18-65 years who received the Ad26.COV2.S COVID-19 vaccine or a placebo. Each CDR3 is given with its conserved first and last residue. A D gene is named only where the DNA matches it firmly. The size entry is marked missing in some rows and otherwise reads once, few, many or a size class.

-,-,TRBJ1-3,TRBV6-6,CASSYGGRHSGNTIYF,TGTGCCAGCAGTTACGGGGGTCGGCACTCTGGAAACACCATATATTTT
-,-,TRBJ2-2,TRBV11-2,CASSLRRIDTGELFF,TGTGCCAGCAGCTTACGTAGGATTGACACCGGGGAGCTGTTTTTT
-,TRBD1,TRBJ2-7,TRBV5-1,CASSPRQGTAYEQYF,TGCGCCAGCAGCCCACGACAGGGGACAGCTTACGAGCAGTACTTC
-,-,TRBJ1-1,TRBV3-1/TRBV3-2,CASSQWGGGLNTEAFF,TGTGCCAGCAGCCAATGGGGGGGAGGGCTGAACACTGAAGCTTTCTTT
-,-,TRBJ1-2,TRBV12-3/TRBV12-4,CASSLGESGYTF,TGTGCCAGCAGCCTAGGGGAATCTGGCTACACCTTC
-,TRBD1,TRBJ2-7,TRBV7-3,CASSPTGGKGEQYF,TGTGCCAGCAGCCCAACAGGGGGTAAGGGGGAGCAGTACTTC
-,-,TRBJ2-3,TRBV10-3,CAISEVGDTQYF,TGTGCCATCAGTGAAGTGGGAGATACGCAGTATTTT
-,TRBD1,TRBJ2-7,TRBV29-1,CSVESRDRASYEQYF,TGCAGCGTTGAGTCCCGGGACAGGGCCTCCTACGAGCAGTACTTC
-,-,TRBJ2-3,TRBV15,CATSRGLASSTDTQYF,TGTGCCACCAGCAGGGGGCTAGCCTCTAGCACAGATACGCAGTATTTT
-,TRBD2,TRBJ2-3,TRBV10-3,CAISDGKRGFRTQYF,TGTGCCATCAGTGACGGGAAGCGGGGGTTTCGTACGCAGTATTTT
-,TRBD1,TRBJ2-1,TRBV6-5,CASSQIRQGNEQFF,TGTGCCAGCAGCCAAATACGACAGGGGAATGAGCAGTTCTTC
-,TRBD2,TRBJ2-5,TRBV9,CASSVGEGLVETQYF,TGTGCCAGCAGCGTCGGGGAGGGACTAGTGGAGACCCAGTACTTC
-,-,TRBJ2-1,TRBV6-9,CASSWFADRGKQFF,TGTGCCAGCAGTTGGTTCGCGGACAGAGGGAAGCAGTTCTTC
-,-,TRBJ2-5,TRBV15,CATSRETPVETQYF,TGTGCCACCAGCAGAGAGACCCCCGTAGAGACCCAGTACTTC
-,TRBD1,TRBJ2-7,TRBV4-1,CASSQGQGRFYEQYF,TGCGCCAGCAGCCAGGGACAGGGGAGATTCTACGAGCAGTACTTC
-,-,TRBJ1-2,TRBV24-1,CATSHRTNYGYTF,TGTGCCACCAGTCACAGGACTAACTATGGCTACACCTTC
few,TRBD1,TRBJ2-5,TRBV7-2,CASSRDRGETQYF,TGTGCCAGCAGCCGGGACAGGGGAGAGACCCAGTACTTC